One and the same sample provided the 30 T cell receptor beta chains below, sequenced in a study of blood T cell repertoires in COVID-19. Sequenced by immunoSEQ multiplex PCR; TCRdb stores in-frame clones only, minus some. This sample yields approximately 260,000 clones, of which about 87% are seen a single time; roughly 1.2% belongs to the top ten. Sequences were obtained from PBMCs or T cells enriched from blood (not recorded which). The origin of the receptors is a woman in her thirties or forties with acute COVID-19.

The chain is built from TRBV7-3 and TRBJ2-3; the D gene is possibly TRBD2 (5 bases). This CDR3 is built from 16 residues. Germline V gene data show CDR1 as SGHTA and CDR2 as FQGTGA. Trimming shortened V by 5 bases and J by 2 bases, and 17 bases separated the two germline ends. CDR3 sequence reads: CASSQLGPLVTDTQYF. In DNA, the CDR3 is TGTGCCAGCAGCCAACTAGGCCCCTTAGTCACAGATACGCAGTATTTT.

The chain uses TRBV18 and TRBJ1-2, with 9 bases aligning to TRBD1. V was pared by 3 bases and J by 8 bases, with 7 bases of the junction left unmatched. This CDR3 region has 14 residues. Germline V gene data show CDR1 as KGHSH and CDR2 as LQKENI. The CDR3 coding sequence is TGTGCCAGCTCACCGGGACAGGGAAAGGGCGGCTACACCTTC. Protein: CASSPGQGKGGYTF.

CDR3 residues: CAWSVAGLANIQYF. DNA for the CDR3: TGTGCCTGGAGTGTGGCGGGACTAGCAAACATTCAGTACTTC. The chain employs TRBV30 and TRBJ2-4, with 9 bases fitting TRBD2. Trimming removed 0 bases from V and 6 bases from J; junction bases left unmatched: 3. Germline-derived CDR1 and CDR2 are GTSNPN and SVGIG (reference sequence). This CDR3 comprises 14 residues.

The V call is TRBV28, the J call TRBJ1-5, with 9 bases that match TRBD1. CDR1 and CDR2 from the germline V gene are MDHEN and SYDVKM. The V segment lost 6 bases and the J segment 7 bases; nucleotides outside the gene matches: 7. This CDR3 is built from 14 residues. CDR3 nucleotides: TGTGCCAGCAGGTCGGGACAGGGCGGCCAGCCCCAGCATTTT. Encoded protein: CASRSGQGGQPQHF. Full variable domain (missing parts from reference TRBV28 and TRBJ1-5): DVKVTQSSRYLVKRTGEKVFLECVQDMDHENMFWYRQDPGLGLRLIYFSYDVKMKEKGDIPEGYSVSREKKERFSLILESASTNQTSMYLCASRSGQGGQPQHFGDGTRLSIL.

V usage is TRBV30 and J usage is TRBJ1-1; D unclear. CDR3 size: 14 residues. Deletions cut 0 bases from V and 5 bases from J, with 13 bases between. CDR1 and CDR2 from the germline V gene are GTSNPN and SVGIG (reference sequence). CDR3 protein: CAWSVLQMVTEAFF. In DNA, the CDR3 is TGTGCCTGGAGTGTTTTACAGATGGTTACTGAAGCTTTCTTT.

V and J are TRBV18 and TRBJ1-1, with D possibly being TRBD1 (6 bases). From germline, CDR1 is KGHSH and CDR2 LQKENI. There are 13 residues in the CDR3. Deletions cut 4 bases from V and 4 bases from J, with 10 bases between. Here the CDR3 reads CASSLIGGTEAFF. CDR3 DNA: TGTGCCAGCTCACTAATAGGGGGCACTGAAGCTTTCTTT. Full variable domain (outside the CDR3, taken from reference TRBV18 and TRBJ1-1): NAGVMQNPRHLVRRRGQEARLRCSPMKGHSHVYWYRQLPEEGLKFMVYLQKENIIDESGMPKERFSAEFPKEGPSILRIQQVVRGDSAAYFCASSLIGGTEAFFGQGTRLTVV.

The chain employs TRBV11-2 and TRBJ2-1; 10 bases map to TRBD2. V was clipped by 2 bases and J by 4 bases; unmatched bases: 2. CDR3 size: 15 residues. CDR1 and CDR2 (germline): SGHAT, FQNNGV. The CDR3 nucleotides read TGTGCCAGCAGCTTAACTAGCGGGGCTTACAATGAGCAGTTCTTC. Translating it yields CASSLTSGAYNEQFF.

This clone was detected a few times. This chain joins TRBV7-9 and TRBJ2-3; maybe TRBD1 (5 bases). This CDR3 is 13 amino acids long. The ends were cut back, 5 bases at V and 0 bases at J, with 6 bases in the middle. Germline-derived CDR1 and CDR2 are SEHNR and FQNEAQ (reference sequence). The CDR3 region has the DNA TGTGCCAGCAGCGACAGCAGCACAGATACGCAGTATTTT. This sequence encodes CASSDSSTDTQYF.

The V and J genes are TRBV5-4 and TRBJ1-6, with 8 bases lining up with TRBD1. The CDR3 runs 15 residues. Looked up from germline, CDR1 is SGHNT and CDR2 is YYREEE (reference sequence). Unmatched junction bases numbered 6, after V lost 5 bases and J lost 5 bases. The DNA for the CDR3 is TGTGCCAGCAGGCAGGGACAGGCGAATAATTCACCCCTCCACTTT. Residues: CASRQGQANNSPLHF.

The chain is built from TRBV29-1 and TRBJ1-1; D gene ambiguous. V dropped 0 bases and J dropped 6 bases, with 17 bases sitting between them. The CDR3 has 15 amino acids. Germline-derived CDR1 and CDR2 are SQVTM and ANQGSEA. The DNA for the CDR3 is TGCAGCGTTGAAGATCTTTATCGGGTTGGTGCTGAAGCTTTCTTT. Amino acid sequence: CSVEDLYRVGAEAFF.

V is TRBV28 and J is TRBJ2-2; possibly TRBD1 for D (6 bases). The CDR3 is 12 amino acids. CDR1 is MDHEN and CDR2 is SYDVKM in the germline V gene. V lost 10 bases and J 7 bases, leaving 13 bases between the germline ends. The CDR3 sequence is CATTGSGGELFF. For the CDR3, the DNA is TGTGCCACAACAGGGTCCGGCGGGGAGCTGTTTTTT.

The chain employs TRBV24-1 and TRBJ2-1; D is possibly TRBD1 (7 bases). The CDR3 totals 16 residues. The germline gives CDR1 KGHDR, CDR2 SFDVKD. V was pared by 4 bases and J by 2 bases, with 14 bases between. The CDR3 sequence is CATSDRGTDTYNEQFF. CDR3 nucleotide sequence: TGTGCCACCAGTGACCGCGGGACAGATACCTACAATGAGCAGTTCTTC.

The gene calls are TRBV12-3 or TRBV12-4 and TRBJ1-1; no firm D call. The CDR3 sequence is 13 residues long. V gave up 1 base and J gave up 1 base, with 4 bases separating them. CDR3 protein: CASSLVKNTEAFF. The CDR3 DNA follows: TGTGCCAGCAGTTTAGTCAAGAACACTGAAGCTTTCTTT.

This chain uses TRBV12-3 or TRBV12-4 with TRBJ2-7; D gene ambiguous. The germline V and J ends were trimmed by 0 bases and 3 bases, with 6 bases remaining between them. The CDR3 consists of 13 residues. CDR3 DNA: TGTGCCAGCAGTTTAGCGTCACTCTACGAGCAGTACTTC. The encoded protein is CASSLASLYEQYF.

The CDR3 sequence is CAWGPTSTGHYYGYTF. DNA for the CDR3: TGTGCCTGGGGACCCACCTCCACGGGACATTACTATGGCTACACCTTC. The chain couples TRBV30 to TRBJ1-2; D might be TRBD1 (6 bases). Germline CDR1 and CDR2: GTSNPN and SVGIG (reference sequence). CDR3 length: 16 residues. The V end was cut by 5 bases, the J end by 3 bases, with 22 bases between.

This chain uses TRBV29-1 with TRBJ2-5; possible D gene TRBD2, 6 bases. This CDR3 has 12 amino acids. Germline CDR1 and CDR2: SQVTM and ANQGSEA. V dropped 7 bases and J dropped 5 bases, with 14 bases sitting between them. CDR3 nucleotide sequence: TGCAGCGCCAAAGTCGGGGGTGAGACCCAGTACTTC. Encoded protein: CSAKVGGETQYF.

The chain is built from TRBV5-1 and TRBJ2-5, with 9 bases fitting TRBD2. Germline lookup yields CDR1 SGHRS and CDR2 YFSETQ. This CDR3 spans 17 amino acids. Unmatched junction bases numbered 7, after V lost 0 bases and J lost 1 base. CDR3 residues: CASSLEPTSGAQETQYF. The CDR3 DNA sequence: TGCGCCAGCAGCTTGGAACCGACTAGCGGAGCCCAAGAGACCCAGTACTTC.

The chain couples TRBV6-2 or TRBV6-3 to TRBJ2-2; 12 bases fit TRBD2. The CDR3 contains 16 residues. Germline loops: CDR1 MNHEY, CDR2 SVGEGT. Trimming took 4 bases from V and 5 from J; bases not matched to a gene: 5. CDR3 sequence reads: CASSFRLAGVTGELFF. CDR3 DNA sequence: TGTGCCAGCAGTTTTCGACTAGCGGGAGTTACCGGGGAGCTGTTTTTT.

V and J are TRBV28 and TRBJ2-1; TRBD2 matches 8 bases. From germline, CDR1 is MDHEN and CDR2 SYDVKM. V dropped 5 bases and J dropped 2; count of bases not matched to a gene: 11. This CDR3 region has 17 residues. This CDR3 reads CASSPPFERETYNEQFF. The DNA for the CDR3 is TGTGCCAGCAGTCCGCCGTTCGAGCGGGAGACCTACAATGAGCAGTTCTTC.

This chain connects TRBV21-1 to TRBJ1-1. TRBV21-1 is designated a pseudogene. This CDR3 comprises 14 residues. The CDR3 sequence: CASSKDEGGTEAFF. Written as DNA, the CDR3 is TGTGCCAGCAGCAAAGATGAGGGTGGCACTGAAGCTTTCTTT.

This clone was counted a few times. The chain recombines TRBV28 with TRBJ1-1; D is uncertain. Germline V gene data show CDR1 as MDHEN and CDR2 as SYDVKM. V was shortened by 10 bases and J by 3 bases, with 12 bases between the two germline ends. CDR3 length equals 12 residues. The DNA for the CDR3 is TGTGCCACCCTACGGAGGGACACTGAAGCTTTCTTT. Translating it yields CATLRRDTEAFF.

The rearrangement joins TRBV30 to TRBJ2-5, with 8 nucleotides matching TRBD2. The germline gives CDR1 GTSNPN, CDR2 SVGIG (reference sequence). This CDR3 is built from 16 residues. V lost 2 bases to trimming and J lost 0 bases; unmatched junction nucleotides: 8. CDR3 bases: TGTGCCTGGAGTATGGTAGCGGGAAGGTACCAAGAGACCCAGTACTTC. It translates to CAWSMVAGRYQETQYF. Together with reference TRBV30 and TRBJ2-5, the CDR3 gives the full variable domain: SQTIHQWPATLVQPVGSPLSLECTVEGTSNPNLYWYRQAAGRGLQLLFYSVGIGQISSEVPQNLSASRPQDRQFILSSKKLLLSDSGFYLCAWSMVAGRYQETQYFGPGTRLLVL.

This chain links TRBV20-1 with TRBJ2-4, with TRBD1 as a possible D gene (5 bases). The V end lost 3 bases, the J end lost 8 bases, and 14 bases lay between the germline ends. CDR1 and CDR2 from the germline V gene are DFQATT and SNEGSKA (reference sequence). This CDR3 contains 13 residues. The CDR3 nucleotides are TGCAGTGCTAGTAGCAGGGTGAGAGACATTCAGTACTTC. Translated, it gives CSASSRVRDIQYF.

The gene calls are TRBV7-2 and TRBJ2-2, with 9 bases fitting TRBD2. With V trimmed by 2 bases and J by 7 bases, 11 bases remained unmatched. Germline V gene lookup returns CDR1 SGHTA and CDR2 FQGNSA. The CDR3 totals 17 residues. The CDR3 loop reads CASSLLGLAGGVGELFF. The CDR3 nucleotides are TGTGCCAGCAGCTTATTGGGTTTGGCGGGAGGGGTCGGGGAGCTGTTTTTT.

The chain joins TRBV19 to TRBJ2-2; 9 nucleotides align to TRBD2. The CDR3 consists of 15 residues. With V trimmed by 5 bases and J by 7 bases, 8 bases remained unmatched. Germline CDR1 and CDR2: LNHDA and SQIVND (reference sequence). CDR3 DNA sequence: TGTGCCAGTAGTGGCTTAGCGGGAGTCGTCGGGGAGCTGTTTTTT. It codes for CASSGLAGVVGELFF.

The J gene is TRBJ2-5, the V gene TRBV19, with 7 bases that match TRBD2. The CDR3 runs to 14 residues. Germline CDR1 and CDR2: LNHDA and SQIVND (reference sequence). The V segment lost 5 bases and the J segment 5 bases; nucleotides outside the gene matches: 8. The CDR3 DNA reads TGTGCCAGTAGTGTCGGGACTATGTGGGAGACCCAGTACTTC. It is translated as CASSVGTMWETQYF.

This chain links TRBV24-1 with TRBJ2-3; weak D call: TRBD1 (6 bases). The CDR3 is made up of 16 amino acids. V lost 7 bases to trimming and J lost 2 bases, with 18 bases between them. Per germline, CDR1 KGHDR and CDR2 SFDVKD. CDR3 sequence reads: CATSATLTGYTDTQYF. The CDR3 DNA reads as TGTGCCACCAGCGCCACGCTCACAGGGTACACAGATACGCAGTATTTT.

CDR3 in amino acids: CASSLSGLVNNEQFF. CDR3 nucleotide sequence: TGTGCCAGTAGCCTCTCAGGGCTAGTCAACAATGAGCAGTTCTTC. The chain carries TRBV19 and TRBJ2-1; D is possibly TRBD1 (5 bases). V dropped 6 bases and J dropped 5 bases, with 17 bases sitting between them. Germline values: CDR1 LNHDA, CDR2 SQIVND (reference sequence). The CDR3 is made up of 15 amino acids.

The CDR3 nucleotides are TGCGCCAGCAGTGTGCGGCAGGGGGCTTACGAGCAGTACTTC. Encoded protein: CASSVRQGAYEQYF. The genes are TRBV10-1 and TRBJ2-7, with 8 bases that match TRBD1. Germline values: CDR1 WNHNN, CDR2 SYGVQD (reference sequence). V dropped 4 bases and J dropped 4; count of bases not matched to a gene: 6. CDR3 length equals 14 residues.

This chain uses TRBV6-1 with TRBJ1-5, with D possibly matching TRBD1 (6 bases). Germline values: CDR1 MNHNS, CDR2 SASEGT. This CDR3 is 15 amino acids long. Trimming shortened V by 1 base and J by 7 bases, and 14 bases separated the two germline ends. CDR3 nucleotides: TGTGCCAGCAGTGAAGGGTGGGGGCAAGGACAGCCCCAGCATTTT. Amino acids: CASSEGWGQGQPQHF.